Below are 5 T cell receptor beta chains sequenced from a single sample in a study of T-cell memory formation after mild COVID-19. TCRdb re-called the 5' RACE reads with MiXCR, one entry per CDR3 protein. The data contain 250,000 to 350,000 distinct CDR3 sequences, 15% to 20% of them singletons. Source material: PBMCs or a T cell subset sorted from them (not recorded which). Every receptor here comes from a man younger than 35 who had mild COVID-19 (a few samples of this study predate the infection). Cell type and time point are not known.

CDR3 coding DNA: TGCGCCAGCAGCTTGCCAGGACTAGCCTCTTTAGAGACCCAGTACTTC. Amino acids: CASSLPGLASLETQYF. The chain is built from TRBV5-1 and TRBJ2-5; the match to TRBD2 covers 8 bases. J was trimmed by 4 bases and V by 1 base; bases with no gene match: 9. The CDR3 sequence is 16 residues long. The germline V gene has CDR1 SGHRS and CDR2 YFSETQ. Together with reference TRBV5-1 and TRBJ2-5, the CDR3 gives the full variable domain: KAGVTQTPRYLIKTRGQQVTLSCSPISGHRSVSWYQQTPGQGLQFLFEYFSETQRNKGNFPGRFSGRQFSNSRSEMNVSTLELGDSALYLCASSLPGLASLETQYFGPGTRLLVL.

This clonotype was observed a few times. V gene TRBV7-7 combines with J gene TRBJ1-6, with 8 nucleotides matching TRBD1. Looked up from germline, CDR1 is SSHAT and CDR2 is FNYEAQ (reference sequence). The CDR3 consists of 13 residues. The V and J ends lost 5 bases and 9 bases, in that order; junction bases with no gene match: 3. The CDR3 nucleotides read TGTGCCAGCAGCAGTGACAGGGGTTCACCCCTCCACTTT. The encoded protein is CASSSDRGSPLHF.

The table lists this clonotype with a few counts. V and J are TRBV5-1 and TRBJ2-1; 9 bases map to TRBD2. The CDR3 spans 15 residues. Trimming took 1 base from V and 5 from J; bases not matched to a gene: 4. Germline V lookup: CDR1 SGHRS, CDR2 YFSETQ. CDR3 DNA sequence: TGCGCCAGCAGCTTGTGGCTAGCGGGAAACAATGAGCAGTTCTTC. This translates into CASSLWLAGNNEQFF.

V usage is TRBV5-1 and J usage is TRBJ1-1, with 8 nucleotides matching TRBD1. This CDR3 comprises 14 residues. Germline V gene lookup returns CDR1 SGHRS and CDR2 YFSETQ. The ends lost 4 bases at V and 3 bases at J; junction bases unmatched: 5. For the CDR3, the DNA is TGCGCCAGCAGCCAGCAGGGGGCGGACACTGAAGCTTTCTTT. Translated: CASSQQGADTEAFF.

The chain recombines TRBV5-1 with TRBJ1-5; D uncertain. This CDR3 is built from 12 residues. Germline values: CDR1 SGHRS, CDR2 YFSETQ. V gave up 0 bases and J gave up 3 bases, with 1 base separating them. CDR3 sequence: CASSLVNQPQHF. DNA of the CDR3: TGCGCCAGCAGCTTGGTCAATCAGCCCCAGCATTTT.